Below are 3 T cell receptor beta chains sequenced from a single sample in a study of post-analysis software for immune sequencing data. Study results and caveats: Patients used roughly five TRBV segments, including TRBV5-6, TRBV5-1 and TRBV20-1, more often than controls.

These receptors' antigens are unknown. The library was made from cDNA and included unique molecular identifiers. One entry per CDR3 protein, called by TCRdb with MiXCR from the PCR reads. The sample has about 800,000 distinct CDR3 sequences, less than 35% seen once. Material: blood. These receptors were collected from a girl aged 10 to 17 with multiple sclerosis.

This clonotype has more than one count but fewer than ten. The rearrangement links TRBV11-2 to TRBJ1-2; the D is unclear. Per germline, CDR1 SGHAT and CDR2 FQNNGV. The CDR3 loop spans 16 amino acids. Deletions cut 7 bases from V and 6 bases from J, with 24 bases between. The CDR3 DNA reads TGTGCCAGCATCCCCAGGAACATCGCGGGAATCAATGGCTACACCTTC. Translating it yields CASIPRNIAGINGYTF.

This clonotype was counted between two and nine times. The CDR3 reads CSVGQVATEAFF. The CDR3, as DNA: TGCAGCGTAGGACAGGTGGCCACTGAAGCTTTCTTT. The rearrangement joins TRBV29-1 to TRBJ1-1; 7 bases line up with TRBD1. V shed 6 bases, J shed 4 bases, and the junction held 5 bases outside the gene matches. The CDR3 has 12 residues. Germline V lookup: CDR1 SQVTM, CDR2 ANQGSEA.

Ten or more counts support this clonotype. The chain joins TRBV29-1 to TRBJ2-7; perhaps D is TRBD1 or TRBD2 (5 bases each). The CDR3 consists of 12 residues. Trimming removed 7 bases from V and 0 bases from J, with 10 bases in between. Germline V lookup: CDR1 SQVTM, CDR2 ANQGSEA. The CDR3, as DNA: TGCAGCGCGGCTGGGGGCTCCTACGAGCAGTACTTC. The encoded protein is CSAAGGSYEQYF.